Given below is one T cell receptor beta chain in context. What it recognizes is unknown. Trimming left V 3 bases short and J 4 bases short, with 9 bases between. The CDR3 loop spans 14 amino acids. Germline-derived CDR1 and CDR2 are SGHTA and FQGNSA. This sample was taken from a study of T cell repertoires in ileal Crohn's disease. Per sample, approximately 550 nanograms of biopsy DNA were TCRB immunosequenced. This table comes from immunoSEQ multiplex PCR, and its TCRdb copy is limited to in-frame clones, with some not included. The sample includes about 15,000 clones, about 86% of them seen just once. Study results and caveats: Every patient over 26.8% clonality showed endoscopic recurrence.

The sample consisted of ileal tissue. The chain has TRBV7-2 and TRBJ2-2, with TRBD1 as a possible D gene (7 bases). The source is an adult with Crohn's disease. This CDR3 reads CASSFQGGTGELFF. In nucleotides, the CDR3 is TGTGCCAGCAGCTTTCAGGGGGGCACCGGGGAGCTGTTTTTT.